This TCR beta chain was captured in a study of CD8+CD57+ T cells in acquired aplastic anemia. Looking at the study overall: Sorted cells (CD4+ and CD8+) yielded DNA amounts that averaged approximately 2.9 ug.

The sequenced patients had an expansion of CD8+CD57+ cells seen by flow cytometry. V gave up 6 bases and J gave up 5 bases; unmatched junction bases: 1. The germline gives CDR1 ENHRY, CDR2 SYGVKD. The CDR3 has 11 residues. The use of genomic DNA as template underpinned the TCR beta VDJ and CDR3 profiling. From the reads, TCRdb called clonotypes with MiXCR, one entry per CDR3 protein. This table has tens of thousands of distinct CDR3 sequences, less than 65% appearing once. This TCR derives from a human donor with aplastic anemia. V gene TRBV10-3 combines with J gene TRBJ2-7; 7 positions agree with TRBD1. The sample was sorted CD4+, CD8+, or CD8+CD57+ T cells (not recorded which) from PBMCs. This chain's CDR3 is CAIRQGNEQYF. CDR3 DNA: TGTGCCATCAGACAGGGGAACGAGCAGTACTTC.